This TCR beta chain was identified during a study of blood T cells in healthy people across ages. Turning to the study itself: The template switching approach captured approximately one barcoded beta molecule for every two T cells.

A J-beta primer mix and a sample-barcoded 5' primer were used in a second PCR of about 7 to 12 cycles. TCRdb independently ran MiXCR on the 5' RACE reads; one entry per CDR3 protein. The sample has 780,000 or so distinct CDR3 sequences; approximately 60% are singletons. The CDR3 is made up of 15 amino acids. Germline lookup yields CDR1 GTSNPN and CDR2 SVGIG (reference sequence). Each donor's blood draw was 8.5 to 10 milliliters of peripheral blood. As concerns this clonotype: Its target is not known.

Overall study findings and caveats: Older individuals had lower TCR beta diversity per million T cells (the decline was roughly linear). No conclusive comparison of naive versus antigen-experienced cells was possible with unsorted PBMCs.

The V and J genes are TRBV30 and TRBJ2-1; 7 bases align to TRBD1. The J call is uncertain, as TRBJ2-7 better fits the DNA end. Sequencing was done on a sample of blood. The sequence was collected from a middle-aged man in good health. DNA of the CDR3: TGTGCCTGGAGTCCCCCGGACAGGAGAGACAATGAGCAGTACTTC. Amino acid sequence: CAWSPPDRRDNEQYF.